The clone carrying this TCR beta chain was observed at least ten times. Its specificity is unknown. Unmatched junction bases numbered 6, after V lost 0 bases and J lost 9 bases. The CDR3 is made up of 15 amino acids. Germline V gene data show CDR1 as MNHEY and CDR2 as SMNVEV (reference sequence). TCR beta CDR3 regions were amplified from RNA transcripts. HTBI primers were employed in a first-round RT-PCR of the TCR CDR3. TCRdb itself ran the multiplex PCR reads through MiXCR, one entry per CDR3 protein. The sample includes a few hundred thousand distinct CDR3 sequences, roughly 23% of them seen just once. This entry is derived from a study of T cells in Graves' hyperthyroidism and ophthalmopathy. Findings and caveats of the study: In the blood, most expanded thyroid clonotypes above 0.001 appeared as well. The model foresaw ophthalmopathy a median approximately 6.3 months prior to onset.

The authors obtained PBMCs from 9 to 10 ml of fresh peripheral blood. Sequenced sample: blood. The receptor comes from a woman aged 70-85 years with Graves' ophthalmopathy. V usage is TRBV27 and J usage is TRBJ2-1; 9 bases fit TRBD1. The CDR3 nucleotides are TGTGCCAGCAGTTTATCGGACAGGGGAACGGTTGAGCAGTTCTTC. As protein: CASSLSDRGTVEQFF.